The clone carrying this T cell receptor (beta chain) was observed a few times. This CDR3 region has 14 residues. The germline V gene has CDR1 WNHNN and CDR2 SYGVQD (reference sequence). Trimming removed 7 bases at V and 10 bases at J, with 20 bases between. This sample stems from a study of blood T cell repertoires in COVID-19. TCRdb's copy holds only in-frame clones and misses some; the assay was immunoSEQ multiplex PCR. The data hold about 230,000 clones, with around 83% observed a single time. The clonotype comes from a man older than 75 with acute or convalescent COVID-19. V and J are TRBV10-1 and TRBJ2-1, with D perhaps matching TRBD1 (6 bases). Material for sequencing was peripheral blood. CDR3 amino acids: CASNLRQAPGEQFF. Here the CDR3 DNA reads TGCGCCAGCAATTTGAGACAGGCCCCGGGGGAGCAGTTCTTC.